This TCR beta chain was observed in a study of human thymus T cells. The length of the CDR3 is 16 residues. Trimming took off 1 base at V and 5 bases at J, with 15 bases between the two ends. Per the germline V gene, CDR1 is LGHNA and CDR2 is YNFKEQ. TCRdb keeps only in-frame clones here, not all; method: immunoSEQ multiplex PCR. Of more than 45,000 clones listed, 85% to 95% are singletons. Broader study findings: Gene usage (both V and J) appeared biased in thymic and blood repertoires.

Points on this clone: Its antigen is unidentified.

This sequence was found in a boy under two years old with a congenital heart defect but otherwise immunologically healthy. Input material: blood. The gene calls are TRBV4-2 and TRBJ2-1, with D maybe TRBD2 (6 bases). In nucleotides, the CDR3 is TGTGCCAGCAGCCAAGGGCGCTGGAGGGGCGACAATGAGCAGTTCTTC. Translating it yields CASSQGRWRGDNEQFF.